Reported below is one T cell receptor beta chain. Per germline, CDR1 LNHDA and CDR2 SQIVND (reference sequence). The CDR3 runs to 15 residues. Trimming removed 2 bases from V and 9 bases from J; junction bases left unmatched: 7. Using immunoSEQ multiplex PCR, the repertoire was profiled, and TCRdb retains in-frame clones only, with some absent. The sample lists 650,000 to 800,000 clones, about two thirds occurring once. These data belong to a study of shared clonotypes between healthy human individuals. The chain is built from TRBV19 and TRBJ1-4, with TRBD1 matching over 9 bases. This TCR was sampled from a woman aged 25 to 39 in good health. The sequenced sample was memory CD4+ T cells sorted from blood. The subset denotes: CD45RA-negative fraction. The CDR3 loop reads CASSIFGTGKKKLFF. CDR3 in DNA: TGTGCCAGTAGTATATTTGGGACAGGGAAGAAAAAACTGTTTTTT.